Shown below are 15 T cell receptor beta chains from a single sample sequenced in a study of CD8+ T cells in alopecia areata. Investigators isolated RNA and reverse transcribed it into cDNA to act as the sequencing template. Assay: immunoSEQ multiplex PCR; the TCRdb copy retains only in-frame clones and omits some. The sample lists 250,000 to 350,000 clones, 60% occurring once. The treatment: oral pan-JAK inhibitor, 5-10 mg twice daily. The input for sequencing was CD4+ T cells sorted from blood, taken between weeks 51 and 52, from a patient treated with tofacitinib. Receptors were obtained from a human donor with alopecia areata.

This chain links TRBV6-5 with TRBJ1-5; a weak D match, TRBD1 (5 bases). The CDR3 is made up of 13 amino acids. V lost 10 bases to trimming and J lost 3 bases, with 13 bases between them. CDR1 is MNHEY and CDR2 is SVGAGI in the germline V gene. Here the CDR3 DNA reads TGTGCCACCAGCCGGGGACTCAATCAGCCCCAGCATTTT. Translation: CATSRGLNQPQHF.

This clone was seen a few times. V usage is TRBV29-1 and J usage is TRBJ2-3, with 7 bases lining up with TRBD2. This CDR3 has 13 amino acids. Per germline, CDR1 SQVTM and CDR2 ANQGSEA. Germline trimming cut 7 bases from V and 4 bases from J; bases unmatched to any gene: 8. The CDR3 DNA reads as TGCAGCGAACTTCGGGGAGGGGCAGATACGCAGTATTTT. Its translation is CSELRGGADTQYF.

The chain links TRBV29-1 to TRBJ2-7; TRBD1 aligns across 9 bases. CDR3 size: 13 residues. Per germline, CDR1 SQVTM and CDR2 ANQGSEA. The V and J ends lost 6 bases and 0 bases, in that order; junction bases with no gene match: 3. The CDR3 here is CSVWTGDSYEQYF. The CDR3 DNA is TGCAGCGTGTGGACAGGGGACTCCTACGAGCAGTACTTC.

The chain is built from TRBV7-2 and TRBJ2-1; 12 bases match TRBD2. V gave up 3 bases and J gave up 8 bases; unmatched junction bases: 5. Germline-derived CDR1 and CDR2 are SGHTA and FQGNSA. The CDR3 is made up of 15 amino acids. The CDR3: CASSFSSGGAHEQFF. CDR3 sequence (DNA): TGTGCCAGCAGCTTTTCTAGCGGGGGGGCCCATGAGCAGTTCTTC.

This clone has only one observation. The gene calls are TRBV5-1 and TRBJ2-1; 7 bases are a match to TRBD1. The CDR3 spans 15 residues. The V segment lost 0 bases and the J segment 6 bases; nucleotides outside the gene matches: 6. Germline V gene data show CDR1 as SGHRS and CDR2 as YFSETQ. Here the CDR3 DNA reads TGCGCCAGCAGCTTGGAGGGGGCCGGCCTCAATGAGCAGTTCTTC. As protein: CASSLEGAGLNEQFF.

The sample holds a few counts of this clone. This sequence joins TRBV30 and TRBJ1-2; D remains unclear. With 2 bases removed from V and 4 bases from J, the gap between germline ends came to 20 bases. The CDR3 has 16 amino acids. Germline V CDR1 and CDR2: GTSNPN, SVGIG (reference sequence). The CDR3 reads CAWSPLMASLGYGYTF. In nucleotides, the CDR3 is TGTGCCTGGAGTCCCTTGATGGCCTCGTTGGGCTATGGCTACACCTTC.

This rearrangement joins TRBV30 to TRBJ1-1, with D tentatively TRBD1 (6 bases). This CDR3 contains 14 residues. CDR1 and CDR2 from the germline V gene are GTSNPN and SVGIG (reference sequence). Trimming took off 0 bases at V and 4 bases at J, with 12 bases between the two ends. The CDR3 region is CAWSVLGAGTEAFF. DNA for the CDR3: TGTGCCTGGAGTGTCCTGGGGGCAGGCACTGAAGCTTTCTTT.

The V and J genes are TRBV5-1 and TRBJ2-3; 9 bases line up with TRBD1. The V gene end was trimmed by 5 bases and the J gene end by 3 bases; junction bases not matched to a gene: 4. The CDR3 is 14 amino acids. CDR1 is SGHRS and CDR2 is YFSETQ in the germline V gene. Here the CDR3 DNA reads TGCGCCAGCAGACGGACAGGGGAAACAGATACGCAGTATTTT. Residues: CASRRTGETDTQYF.

Many counts were recorded for this clone. The CDR3: CASSQERDGGSTDTQYF. The CDR3 DNA reads TGCGCCAGCAGCCAAGAGCGGGACGGCGGAAGCACAGATACGCAGTATTTT. This chain connects TRBV4-1 to TRBJ2-3; possible D gene TRBD2, 6 bases. Trimming left V 0 bases short and J 0 bases short, with 13 bases between. The CDR3 totals 17 residues. Germline values: CDR1 MGHRA, CDR2 YSYEKL.

This clone appeared a few times. Other DNA sequences in the sample encode the same CDR3. The chain recombines TRBV29-1 with TRBJ2-3; D is unresolved. V was pared by 1 base and J by 0 bases, with 5 bases between. In germline, CDR1 is SQVTM, CDR2 ANQGSEA. This CDR3 spans 13 amino acids. DNA for the CDR3: TGCAGCGTTGAAGGTACCAGCACAGATACGCAGTATTTT. Protein sequence: CSVEGTSTDTQYF.

This chain connects TRBV30 to TRBJ2-1; D unresolved. CDR3 length: 10 residues. Looked up from germline, CDR1 is GTSNPN and CDR2 is SVGIG (reference sequence). V shed 0 bases and J shed 6 bases, with 0 bases lying between them. The CDR3: CAWSVNEQFF. CDR3 nucleotides: TGTGCCTGGAGTGTCAATGAGCAGTTCTTC.

The genes are TRBV4-2 and TRBJ2-1; D gene ambiguous. V was pared by 1 base and J by 3 bases, with 13 bases between. Per the germline V gene, CDR1 is LGHNA and CDR2 is YNFKEQ. The CDR3 covers 16 residues. The CDR3 reads CASSQAQAGDYNEQFF. The CDR3 bases are TGTGCCAGCAGCCAAGCGCAAGCAGGTGACTACAATGAGCAGTTCTTC.

The rearrangement links TRBV2 to TRBJ1-1, with TRBD1 matching 9 bases. The trim removed 6 bases at V and 6 bases at J, leaving 8 bases unmatched. This CDR3 has 14 residues. In germline, CDR1 is SNHLY, CDR2 FYNNEI. CDR3: CASRGDRVGPEAFF. CDR3 sequence (DNA): TGTGCCAGCAGGGGGGACAGGGTTGGGCCTGAAGCTTTCTTT.

V is TRBV4-3 and J is TRBJ2-6; 7 nucleotides line up with TRBD1. Germline-derived CDR1 and CDR2 are LGHNA and YSLEER. The V segment lost 1 base and the J segment 2 bases; nucleotides outside the gene matches: 8. CDR3 size: 18 residues. CDR3 nucleotides: TGCGCCAGCAGCCAAGTAGTAGGGGGCGCGGCTGGGGCCAACGTCCTGACTTTC. Its translation is CASSQVVGGAAGANVLTF.

This chain links TRBV6-5 with TRBJ2-5; D might be TRBD2 (5 bases). V was cut by 2 bases and J by 0 bases, with 7 bases left in between. Looked up from germline, CDR1 is MNHEY and CDR2 is SVGAGI. The CDR3 extends over 14 amino acids. Written as DNA, the CDR3 is TGTGCCAGCAGTTACACGGGGTACCAAGAGACCCAGTACTTC. Residues: CASSYTGYQETQYF.